This record covers a single T cell receptor (beta chain). Its antigen is not identified. Treatment in this sample: roughly 19 received Ad26.COV2.S at low or high dose, single or two shots; about 5 received placebo; per-sample allocation not given. Sampling occurred on day 63 after the first vaccine or placebo injection. Only in-frame clones appear in the TCRdb table, and some are missing; sequencing was by immunoSEQ multiplex PCR. Among roughly 700,000 clones listed, 80% to 90% were seen once. The data are from a study of Ad26.COV2.S vaccination and SARS-CoV-2 variants. Study-wide findings and caveats: Estimates derived from TCR breadth and depth analyses may have underestimated total T cell responses.

Trimming removed 3 bases from V and 1 base from J; junction bases left unmatched: 5. CDR1 and CDR2 from the germline V gene are SEHNR and FQNEAQ (reference sequence). The CDR3 has 15 amino acids. The chain carries TRBV7-9 and TRBJ2-5; TRBD2 matches at 7 bases. This sample comprised peripheral blood, obtained in a trial of Ad26.COV2.S vaccine versus placebo. The TCR sequence derives from a person between 18 and 65 years old who received the Ad26.COV2.S COVID-19 vaccine or a placebo. This CDR3 is CASSFSASGQETQYF. DNA of the CDR3: TGTGCCAGCAGCTTCAGTGCTAGCGGCCAAGAGACCCAGTACTTC.